A selection of T cell receptor beta chains follows, all from one sample in a study of cytomegalovirus exposure and HLA in healthy donors. Here immunoSEQ multiplex PCR was the method, and the copy in TCRdb shows in-frame clones only, minus some. Of roughly 250,000 clones listed, about 90% were seen once; the top ten hold 0.37%. The sample was PBMCs. These receptors were taken from a woman aged 18-29 years in good health and CMV-seronegative. CDR3s include the opening cysteine and the closing phenylalanine or tryptophan. The D gene is left open where the match is weak. A row's size may be missing; if present it is once, few, many or a size class.

J gene: TRBJ2-3; clone size: .; V gene: TRBV6-5; D gene: .; CDR3 protein: CASSYPPGGTDTQYF; CDR3 DNA: TGTGCCAGCAGTTACCCGCCCGGGGGCACAGATACGCAGTATTTT
J gene: TRBJ2-5; clone size: .; V gene: TRBV6-1; D gene: TRBD1; CDR3 protein: CASRGDRAETQYF; CDR3 DNA: TGTGCCAGCAGGGGGGACAGAGCAGAGACCCAGTACTTC
J gene: TRBJ2-1; clone size: .; V gene: TRBV2; D gene: .; CDR3 protein: CASVLRGGTNNEQFF; CDR3 DNA: TGTGCCAGCGTGTTGAGGGGGGGGACAAACAATGAGCAGTTCTTC
J gene: TRBJ2-1; clone size: once; V gene: TRBV7-9; D gene: TRBD2; CDR3 protein: CASSPRGGWNEQFF; CDR3 DNA: TGTGCCAGCAGCCCCCGGGGGGGCTGGAATGAGCAGTTCTTC
J gene: TRBJ2-2; clone size: .; V gene: TRBV21-1; D gene: .; CDR3 protein: CASSKGLAGNTGELFF; CDR3 DNA: TGTGCCAGCAGCAAGGGACTAGCGGGGAACACCGGGGAGCTGTTTTTT
J gene: TRBJ1-1; clone size: .; V gene: TRBV11-2; D gene: .; CDR3 protein: CASSFDSFMNTEAFF; CDR3 DNA: TGTGCCAGCAGCTTTGACAGCTTCATGAACACTGAAGCTTTCTTT
J gene: TRBJ2-7; clone size: .; V gene: TRBV5-5; D gene: TRBD2; CDR3 protein: CASSPPGGAYEQYF; CDR3 DNA: TGTGCCAGCAGCCCGCCGGGGGGGGCCTACGAGCAGTACTTC
J gene: TRBJ2-5; clone size: .; V gene: TRBV19; D gene: TRBD2; CDR3 protein: CASSIFGLAGGRKETQYF; CDR3 DNA: TGTGCCAGTAGTATTTTCGGGCTAGCGGGGGGTCGAAAAGAGACCCAGTACTTC
J gene: TRBJ2-2; clone size: .; V gene: TRBV11-3; D gene: .; CDR3 protein: CASSPSGGHNTGELFF; CDR3 DNA: TGTGCCAGCAGCCCCAGTGGGGGACATAACACCGGGGAGCTGTTTTTT
J gene: TRBJ2-2; clone size: .; V gene: TRBV30; D gene: .; CDR3 protein: CAWSLSNTGELFF; CDR3 DNA: TGTGCCTGGAGTCTATCGAACACCGGGGAGCTGTTTTTT
J gene: TRBJ1-5; clone size: .; V gene: TRBV28; D gene: TRBD1; CDR3 protein: CASGTDHNQPQHF; CDR3 DNA: TGTGCCAGCGGGACAGATCATAATCAGCCCCAGCATTTT
J gene: TRBJ2-1; clone size: .; V gene: TRBV28; D gene: TRBD2; CDR3 protein: CASSPGSPSGGYNEQFF; CDR3 DNA: TGTGCCAGCAGTCCTGGCTCCCCTAGCGGGGGGTACAATGAGCAGTTCTTC
J gene: TRBJ2-1; clone size: .; V gene: TRBV7-9; D gene: TRBD2; CDR3 protein: CASSRTPSGGTGEQFF; CDR3 DNA: TGTGCCAGCAGCCGAACCCCTAGCGGGGGGACGGGTGAGCAGTTCTTC
J gene: TRBJ2-3; clone size: .; V gene: TRBV5-1; D gene: TRBD2; CDR3 protein: CASSLGAGGLDTQYF; CDR3 DNA: TGCGCCAGCAGCTTGGGAGCGGGGGGGCTCGATACGCAGTATTTT
J gene: TRBJ2-2; clone size: once; V gene: TRBV7-6; D gene: TRBD1; CDR3 protein: CASSVGTGGARDTGELFF; CDR3 DNA: TGTGCCAGCAGTGTCGGGACAGGGGGCGCAAGGGACACCGGGGAGCTGTTTTTT
J gene: TRBJ1-4; clone size: .; V gene: TRBV7-8; D gene: .; CDR3 protein: CASTRGRQTNEKLFF; CDR3 DNA: TGTGCCAGCACCAGGGGACGGCAAACTAATGAAAAACTGTTTTTT
J gene: TRBJ1-1; clone size: .; V gene: TRBV5-5; D gene: .; CDR3 protein: CASRFTGSTEAFF; CDR3 DNA: TGTGCCAGCAGGTTTACAGGGAGCACTGAAGCTTTCTTT
J gene: TRBJ2-1; clone size: .; V gene: TRBV5-4; D gene: TRBD1; CDR3 protein: CASSLGQGSYNEQFF; CDR3 DNA: TGTGCCAGCAGCTTGGGACAGGGGTCATACAATGAGCAGTTCTTC
J gene: TRBJ1-2; clone size: once; V gene: TRBV7-2; D gene: TRBD1; CDR3 protein: CASSHPTGGYGYTF; CDR3 DNA: TGTGCCAGCAGCCACCCAACAGGGGGCTATGGCTACACCTTC
J gene: TRBJ2-7; clone size: .; V gene: TRBV15; D gene: .; CDR3 protein: CATSRDIRDSYEQYF; CDR3 DNA: TGTGCCACCAGCAGAGATATACGGGACTCCTACGAGCAGTACTTC
J gene: TRBJ2-3; clone size: .; V gene: TRBV7-2; D gene: .; CDR3 protein: CASSSQGADTQYF; CDR3 DNA: TGTGCCAGCAGCTCACAGGGAGCTGATACGCAGTATTTT
J gene: TRBJ2-7; clone size: few; V gene: TRBV2; D gene: .; CDR3 protein: CASSEGSYEQYF; CDR3 DNA: TGTGCCAGCAGTGAGGGCAGCTACGAGCAGTACTTC
J gene: TRBJ2-2; clone size: .; V gene: TRBV2; D gene: .; CDR3 protein: CASSEESTINTGELFF; CDR3 DNA: TGTGCCAGCAGTGAAGAGAGTACGATAAACACCGGGGAGCTGTTTTTT
J gene: TRBJ2-2; clone size: .; V gene: TRBV27; D gene: TRBD1; CDR3 protein: CASSLNRDRVSTGELFF; CDR3 DNA: TGTGCCAGCAGTCTAAACCGGGACAGGGTCAGCACCGGGGAGCTGTTTTTT
J gene: TRBJ1-2; clone size: .; V gene: TRBV6-4; D gene: .; CDR3 protein: CASSEWRNYGYTF; CDR3 DNA: TGTGCCAGCAGTGAGTGGAGGAACTATGGCTACACCTTC
J gene: TRBJ2-1; clone size: few; V gene: TRBV4-1; D gene: TRBD2; CDR3 protein: CASSPSGTSGGDRSYNEQFF; CDR3 DNA: TGCGCCAGCAGCCCCTCCGGGACTAGCGGGGGCGATAGGTCCTACAATGAGCAGTTCTTC
J gene: TRBJ2-1; clone size: .; V gene: TRBV27; D gene: TRBD1; CDR3 protein: CASSSRQGAYEQFF; CDR3 DNA: TGTGCCAGCAGTTCCCGACAGGGGGCGTATGAGCAGTTCTTC
J gene: TRBJ1-4; clone size: once; V gene: TRBV7-8; D gene: .; CDR3 protein: CASSLGDYEKLFF; CDR3 DNA: TGTGCCAGCAGCTTAGGGGACTATGAAAAACTGTTTTTT
J gene: TRBJ2-1; clone size: .; V gene: TRBV6-4; D gene: .; CDR3 protein: CARNEQFF; CDR3 DNA: TGTGCACGGAATGAGCAGTTCTTC
J gene: TRBJ2-4; clone size: .; V gene: TRBV4-3; D gene: TRBD1; CDR3 protein: CASSKQGVGDIQYF; CDR3 DNA: TGCGCCAGCAGCAAACAGGGGGTTGGAGACATTCAGTACTTC
J gene: TRBJ2-7; clone size: .; V gene: TRBV11-3; D gene: TRBD1; CDR3 protein: CASSLGDRTLYEQYF; CDR3 DNA: TGTGCCAGCAGCTTAGGGGACAGGACTCTCTACGAGCAGTACTTC
J gene: TRBJ1-5; clone size: .; V gene: TRBV28; D gene: TRBD1; CDR3 protein: CAISGQAQPQHF; CDR3 DNA: TGTGCCATTTCGGGACAGGCTCAGCCCCAGCATTTT
J gene: TRBJ1-1; clone size: .; V gene: TRBV11-2; D gene: TRBD1; CDR3 protein: CASSPTMGDRGTEAFF; CDR3 DNA: TGTGCCAGCAGCCCCACGATGGGTGACAGGGGAACTGAAGCTTTCTTT
J gene: TRBJ2-1; clone size: .; V gene: TRBV27; D gene: .; CDR3 protein: CASSLRGSVAEQFF; CDR3 DNA: TGTGCCAGCAGTTTAAGGGGGTCCGTCGCTGAGCAGTTCTTC
J gene: TRBJ2-7; clone size: .; V gene: TRBV5-1; D gene: TRBD2; CDR3 protein: CASSFRTSGDSYEQYF; CDR3 DNA: TGCGCCAGCAGCTTCCGGACTAGCGGGGACTCCTACGAGCAGTACTTC
J gene: TRBJ1-1; clone size: once; V gene: TRBV10-3; D gene: .; CDR3 protein: CAIKGSGGTEAFF; CDR3 DNA: TGTGCCATCAAAGGGTCCGGGGGAACTGAAGCTTTCTTT
J gene: TRBJ2-3; clone size: .; V gene: TRBV5-1; D gene: TRBD1; CDR3 protein: CASSTGTGRTDTQYF; CDR3 DNA: TGCGCCAGCAGCACCGGGACAGGGAGGACAGATACGCAGTATTTT
J gene: TRBJ2-3; clone size: .; V gene: TRBV7-9; D gene: TRBD1; CDR3 protein: CASSPIGTGDSDTQYF; CDR3 DNA: TGTGCCAGCAGCCCCATAGGGACAGGGGATTCGGATACGCAGTATTTT
J gene: TRBJ2-3; clone size: .; V gene: TRBV6-6; D gene: TRBD2; CDR3 protein: CASGTSGATSTDTQYF; CDR3 DNA: TGTGCCAGCGGAACTAGCGGGGCCACTAGCACAGATACGCAGTATTTT
J gene: TRBJ1-1; clone size: .; V gene: TRBV4-3; D gene: .; CDR3 protein: CASSHRQAPNTEAFF; CDR3 DNA: TGCGCCAGCAGCCACAGACAGGCTCCGAACACTGAAGCTTTCTTT
J gene: TRBJ2-2; clone size: .; V gene: TRBV4-2; D gene: .; CDR3 protein: CASSPALVPPSNTGELFF; CDR3 DNA: TGTGCCAGCAGCCCGGCGCTAGTTCCCCCATCAAACACCGGGGAGCTGTTTTTT
J gene: TRBJ1-5; clone size: .; V gene: TRBV11-2; D gene: .; CDR3 protein: CASSTDSSNQPQHF; CDR3 DNA: TGTGCCAGCAGCACCGACAGTAGCAATCAGCCCCAGCATTTT
J gene: TRBJ2-5; clone size: .; V gene: TRBV11-2; D gene: TRBD2; CDR3 protein: CASSALVAGGRETQYF; CDR3 DNA: TGTGCCAGCAGCGCCTTAGTAGCGGGGGGGCGAGAGACCCAGTACTTC
J gene: TRBJ1-1; clone size: .; V gene: TRBV7-9; D gene: .; CDR3 protein: CASSPRPGGAGNTEAFF; CDR3 DNA: TGTGCCAGCAGCCCCCGTCCGGGGGGCGCGGGGAACACTGAAGCTTTCTTT
J gene: TRBJ2-5; clone size: .; V gene: TRBV13; D gene: TRBD2; CDR3 protein: CASSSRTSGGQPYETQYF; CDR3 DNA: TGTGCCAGCAGCTCCAGGACTAGCGGGGGGCAACCTTATGAGACCCAGTACTTC
J gene: TRBJ2-7; clone size: once; V gene: TRBV4-1; D gene: .; CDR3 protein: CASSQEQGLYEQYF; CDR3 DNA: TGCGCCAGCAGCCAAGAACAGGGTTTGTACGAGCAGTACTTC